A single sample gave rise to the 16 T cell receptor beta chains below, sequenced in a study of CD8+ T cells in alopecia areata. Sequencing templates came from extracted RNA that was reverse transcribed into cDNA. Data came from immunoSEQ multiplex PCR; TCRdb stores just in-frame clones and leaves some out. There are about 130,000 clones in the sample; about three fifths occur only once, and around 6.6% lies in the top ten. This specimen consisted of CD4+ T cells sorted from blood, obtained at week 0. The receptors here all came from a human donor with alopecia areata.

The chain uses TRBV4-1 and TRBJ2-2; 8 bases agree with TRBD1. V gave up 0 bases and J gave up 6 bases; unmatched junction bases: 6. This CDR3 has 16 residues. Germline loops: CDR1 MGHRA, CDR2 YSYEKL. CDR3 sequence reads: CASSQDRTGRAGELFF. CDR3 DNA: TGCGCCAGCAGCCAAGATAGGACAGGGCGGGCCGGGGAGCTGTTTTTT.

J is TRBJ2-5 and V is TRBV30; D is possibly TRBD1 or TRBD2 (6 bases each). Germline V gene data show CDR1 as GTSNPN and CDR2 as SVGIG (reference sequence). V dropped 2 bases and J dropped 5 bases, with 15 bases sitting between them. The CDR3 covers 14 residues. CDR3 DNA: TGTGCCTGGAGTTGGGGGGCGAAGGGCGAGACCCAGTACTTC. Residues: CAWSWGAKGETQYF.

This clone appeared a single time. The chain has TRBV9 and TRBJ1-2, with D tentatively TRBD1 (6 bases). The CDR3 spans 15 residues. The germline V and J ends were trimmed by 0 bases and 3 bases, with 12 bases remaining between them. Germline assignment: CDR1 SGDLS and CDR2 YYNGEE. The CDR3 DNA reads TGTGCCAGCAGCGTAGGCGGGAACAGGGACTATGGCTACACCTTC. Residues: CASSVGGNRDYGYTF. Drawing the rest from reference TRBV9 and TRBJ1-2, the complete variable domain is DSGVTQTPKHLITATGQRVTLRCSPRSGDLSVYWYQQSLDQGLQFLIQYYNGEERAKGNILERFSAQQFPDLHSELNLSSLELGDSALYFCASSVGGNRDYGYTFGSGTRLTVV.

J is TRBJ1-1 and V is TRBV15; D unclear. V was pared by 1 base and J by 3 bases, with 12 bases between. This CDR3 is built from 15 residues. The germline gives CDR1 LNHNV, CDR2 YYDKDF (reference sequence). CDR3: CATSRGLRWDTEAFF. The CDR3 DNA reads TGTGCCACCAGCAGAGGGTTGAGATGGGACACTGAAGCTTTCTTT.

The chain recombines TRBV7-9 with TRBJ2-5; D remains unclear. CDR1 and CDR2 (germline): SEHNR, FQNEAQ (reference sequence). The V end lost 0 bases, the J end lost 3 bases, and 2 bases lay between the germline ends. The CDR3 extends over 12 amino acids. In DNA, the CDR3 is TGTGCCAGCAGCTTAGCAGAAGAGACCCAGTACTTC. The encoded protein is CASSLAEETQYF.

J is TRBJ1-1 and V is TRBV7-9; unclear D gene. CDR1 is SEHNR and CDR2 is FQNEAQ in the germline V gene (reference sequence). This CDR3 has 11 amino acids. Trimming removed 2 bases from V and 7 bases from J, with 5 bases in between. DNA of the CDR3: TGTGCCAGCAGCTTAAAGGTTGAAGCTTTCTTT. Protein product: CASSLKVEAFF. The variable domain in full, with the rest retrieved from reference TRBV7-9 and TRBJ1-1, is DTGVSQNPRHKITKRGQNVTFRCDPISEHNRLYWYRQTLGQGPEFLTYFQNEAQLEKSRLLSDRFSAERPKGSFSTLEIQRTEQGDSAMYLCASSLKVEAFFGQGTRLTVV.

This clone was counted once. The chain recombines TRBV5-1 with TRBJ2-5; TRBD2 is a possible D gene (5 bases). Per the germline V gene, CDR1 is SGHRS and CDR2 is YFSETQ. The CDR3 is 17 amino acids. Trimming pared 4 bases from V and 7 bases from J, leaving 26 bases between. The CDR3 nucleotides read TGCGCCAGCAGCCCACTAGGTTCGCCACCTAAGATGGGGACCCAGTACTTC. This codes for CASSPLGSPPKMGTQYF. Supplemented by reference TRBV5-1 and TRBJ2-5, the full variable domain reads KAGVTQTPRYLIKTRGQQVTLSCSPISGHRSVSWYQQTPGQGLQFLFEYFSETQRNKGNFPGRFSGRQFSNSRSEMNVSTLELGDSALYLCASSPLGSPPKMGTQYFGPGTRLLVL.

The chain is built from TRBV9 and TRBJ1-2; TRBD1 aligns across 7 bases. CDR3 size: 14 residues. CDR1 is SGDLS and CDR2 is YYNGEE in the germline V gene. V was clipped by 1 base and J by 5 bases; unmatched bases: 5. The CDR3 here is CASSVRSTGYGYTF. Here the CDR3 DNA reads TGTGCCAGCAGCGTAAGGTCGACAGGGTATGGCTACACCTTC. Looking up the rest from reference TRBV9 and TRBJ1-2 gives the full variable domain: DSGVTQTPKHLITATGQRVTLRCSPRSGDLSVYWYQQSLDQGLQFLIQYYNGEERAKGNILERFSAQQFPDLHSELNLSSLELGDSALYFCASSVRSTGYGYTFGSGTRLTVV.

J is TRBJ1-4 and V is TRBV15; D is perhaps TRBD1 (5 bases). Per germline, CDR1 LNHNV and CDR2 YYDKDF (reference sequence). The ends were cut back, 8 bases at V and 8 bases at J, with 15 bases in the middle. The CDR3 spans 13 residues. The CDR3 spells CATARGEGEKLFF. The CDR3 DNA reads as TGTGCCACCGCACGGGGGGAAGGAGAAAAACTGTTTTTT.

V gene TRBV6-6 combines with J gene TRBJ1-2; 8 nucleotides line up with TRBD1. Trimming took 10 bases from V and 5 from J; bases not matched to a gene: 18. The CDR3 extends over 16 amino acids. Germline assignment: CDR1 MNHNY and CDR2 SVGAGI (reference sequence). The CDR3 loop reads CATAQPGIGTGYGYTF. The CDR3, as DNA: TGTGCCACTGCACAACCAGGAATCGGGACAGGATATGGCTACACCTTC.

The J gene is TRBJ1-2, the V gene TRBV29-1; perhaps TRBD1 as D (5 bases). This CDR3 region has 14 residues. Germline V gives CDR1 SQVTM, CDR2 ANQGSEA. Trimming removed 4 bases at V and 5 bases at J, with 17 bases between. The CDR3 region is CSVVKGQGKYGYTF. In DNA, the CDR3 is TGCAGCGTTGTCAAGGGTCAGGGAAAATATGGCTACACCTTC.

The J gene is TRBJ2-4, the V gene TRBV29-1; TRBD2 is a possible D gene (5 bases). V lost 0 bases and J 12 bases, leaving 15 bases between the germline ends. CDR3 length: 13 amino acids. The V gene's germline CDR1 is SQVTM and CDR2 ANQGSEA. The CDR3 sequence is CSVEDYGVASQYF. In DNA, the CDR3 is TGCAGCGTTGAAGATTACGGGGTAGCCAGTCAGTACTTC.

The rearrangement joins TRBV4-1 to TRBJ1-5; a possible D gene is TRBD1 (5 bases). The CDR3 covers 15 residues. The germline V and J ends were trimmed by 6 bases and 6 bases, with 18 bases remaining between them. Germline values: CDR1 MGHRA, CDR2 YSYEKL. The CDR3 region is CASSPQFGGVQPQHF. DNA of the CDR3: TGCGCCAGCAGTCCTCAGTTTGGGGGAGTTCAGCCCCAGCATTTT.

The CDR3 nucleotides read TGTGCCAGCAGTGGACTAGCGACAGATACGCAGTATTTT. Its translation is CASSGLATDTQYF. The genes are TRBV6-4 and TRBJ2-3; 8 nucleotides match TRBD2. The CDR3 contains 13 residues. The V and J ends lost 4 bases and 3 bases, in that order; junction bases with no gene match: 0. Germline V gene sequence: CDR1 MRHNA, CDR2 SNTAGT.

The chain employs TRBV11-2 and TRBJ1-1; D may be TRBD1 (5 bases). This CDR3 is built from 14 residues. The germline V gene encodes CDR1 SGHAT and CDR2 FQNNGV. V lost 10 bases and J 3 bases, leaving 18 bases between the germline ends. CDR3 in DNA: TGTGCCACCGTGGACTCTTGGGGCTACACTGAAGCTTTCTTT. This encodes CATVDSWGYTEAFF.

The J gene is TRBJ1-5, the V gene TRBV25-1; maybe TRBD1 (5 bases). Germline-derived CDR1 and CDR2 are MGHDK and SYGVNS. The CDR3 is made up of 14 amino acids. V shed 5 bases and J shed 4 bases, with 12 bases lying between them. CDR3 region: CASSPSRENQPQHF. The CDR3 DNA sequence: TGTGCCAGCAGTCCGTCCAGGGAGAATCAGCCCCAGCATTTT.